This T cell receptor delta chain was sequenced in a study of gamma-delta chains in newborns, infants, children. Study summary: Innate gammadelta T cells reportedly expand polyclonally right after birth, driven by microbial exposure, per the title.

This CDR3 region has 17 residues. From germline, CDR1 is TSWWSYY and CDR2 QGS. Between the trimmed V and J ends, which lost 2 bases and 7 bases, there was a span of 23 bases. TCRdb re-called clones from the reads using CATT. The sample lists over 2,500 delta-chain clones, around 50% occurring once. The J gene is TRDJ1, the V gene TRDV1; D ambiguous. Sequencing used blood. This receptor was obtained from a child who received the measles vaccine. CDR3 amino acids: CALGENGVFDDFGKLIF. Here the CDR3 DNA reads TGTGCTCTTGGGGAAAACGGAGTCTTCGACGATTTCGGTAAACTCATCTTT.